This TCR beta chain is from a study of blood T cell repertoires in COVID-19 (dated by TCRdb to about 2020). Some background on the complete study: Samples covering the acute and convalescent phases of COVID-19 were provided by collaborators in the United States, Italy and Spain. The material from the prospective study consisted of cDNA or gDNA derived from T cells, B-cell-depleted T cells, or PBMCs. Deeply sampled blood TCRbeta repertoires from subjects exposed to, actively infected with, or recovered from COVID-19 were included in the dataset. A freely available public database, intended as a resource for researchers studying the immune response to SARS-CoV-2, is where the repertoires were released. The samples were drawn from two sources: the first 160 participants of the ongoing ImmuneRACE study, and 950 to 1,500 subjects contributed by 6 global collaborators. A de-identified subject ID, COVID-19 status, age in years and sex were almost always included in the sample metadata. HLA class I and class II types, where available, came from metadata supplied by the sample provider rather than from assay-based typing.

What the work shows at the level of the full study, not this receptor alone: The quantity of clinical and demographic metadata differed by source and by participant and was supplied without curation.

As encoded in the germline V gene, CDR1 is SGHTA while CDR2 is FQGNSA. Measured from the cysteine to the phenylalanine, the CDR3 is 12 residues long. Of the read, only the CDR3 DNA is kept; its 36 bases are in frame from base 1. The germline V and J ends show losses of 5 bases and 13 bases respectively, and no gene match explains 5 bases of the junction. Collaborating institutions collected whole blood in K2EDTA tubes following their own protocols. For TCRbeta analysis, collaborators shipped samples in one of three forms: frozen whole blood, isolated PBMCs, or DNA extracted from either of those sample types. The immunoSEQ Assay, a bias-controlled multiplex PCR, was used to amplify TCRbeta CDR3 regions from genomic DNA. Per the source publication's procedure: Within the assay, amplification of reference gene primers was used to estimate how many nucleated cells each sample contained. To quantify the absolute abundance of each unique TCRbeta CDR3 rearrangement, sequence reads were collapsed and filtered. For each sample, productive Simpson clonality was calculated as the square root of Simpson's diversity index across productive rearrangements. The table comes from immuneACCESS by way of TCRdb, which keeps in-frame sequences with V and J called. Part of the clones is missing from these tables; in studies checked, under half for an unresolved V gene and the rest for unknown reasons. V, J and clone size were drawn from that table, and D and trimming were deduced from the DNA. Within this sample are around 200,000 clones, with around 87% of them counted one time only. The top ten hold roughly 2.5% of the sample.

Details on this clone: Its antigen specificity is not known. Per-nucleotide qualities are absent, and no much larger clonotype sits a single base away.

This receptor was identified in a man between 35 and 55 years old with active or convalescent COVID-19. Recombination connected TRBV7-2 to TRBJ1-6; the junction holds 7 bases that match TRBD1. Material for sequencing was peripheral blood. The DNA reads TGTGCCAGCAGCACTGACAGGGAGCCCCTCCACTTT. The translation is CASSTDREPLHF.